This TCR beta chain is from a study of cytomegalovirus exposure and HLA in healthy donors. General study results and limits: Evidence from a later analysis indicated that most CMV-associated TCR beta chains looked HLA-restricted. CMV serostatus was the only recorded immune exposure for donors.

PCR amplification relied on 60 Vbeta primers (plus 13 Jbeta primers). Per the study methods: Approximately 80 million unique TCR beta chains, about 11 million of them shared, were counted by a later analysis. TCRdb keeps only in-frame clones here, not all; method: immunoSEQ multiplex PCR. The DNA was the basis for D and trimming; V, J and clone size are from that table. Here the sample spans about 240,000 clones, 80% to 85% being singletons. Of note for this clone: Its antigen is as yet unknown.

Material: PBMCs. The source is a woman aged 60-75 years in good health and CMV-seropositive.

The CDR3 sequence is CASSAEPGQPYEQYF. CDR3 coding DNA: TGTGCCAGCAGCGCCGAACCGGGACAGCCCTACGAGCAGTACTTC. The chain recombines TRBV9 with TRBJ2-7; 7 bases fit TRBD1. The V and J ends lost 3 bases and 2 bases, in that order; junction bases with no gene match: 8. The CDR3 sequence is 15 residues long. Germline values: CDR1 SGDLS, CDR2 YYNGEE. Together with reference TRBV9 and TRBJ2-7, the CDR3 gives the full variable domain: DSGVTQTPKHLITATGQRVTLRCSPRSGDLSVYWYQQSLDQGLQFLIQYYNGEERAKGNILERFSAQQFPDLHSELNLSSLELGDSALYFCASSAEPGQPYEQYFGPGTRLTVT.